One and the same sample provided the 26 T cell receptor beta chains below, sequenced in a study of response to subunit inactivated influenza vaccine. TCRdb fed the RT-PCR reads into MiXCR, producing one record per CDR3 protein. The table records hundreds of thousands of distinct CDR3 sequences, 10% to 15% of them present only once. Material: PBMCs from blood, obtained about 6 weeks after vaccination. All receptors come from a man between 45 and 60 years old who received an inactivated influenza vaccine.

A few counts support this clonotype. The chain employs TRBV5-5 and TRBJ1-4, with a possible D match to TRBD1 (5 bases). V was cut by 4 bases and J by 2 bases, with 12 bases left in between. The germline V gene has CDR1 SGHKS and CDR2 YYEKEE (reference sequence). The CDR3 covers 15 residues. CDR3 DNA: TGTGCCAGCAGCCGCTATCAGGGTACTAATGAAAAACTGTTTTTT. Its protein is CASSRYQGTNEKLFF.

The CDR3: CATSREGFGNYEQYF. The DNA of the CDR3 is TGTGCCACCAGCAGAGAGGGGTTCGGCAACTACGAGCAGTACTTC. The chain uses TRBV15 and TRBJ2-7; D remains ambiguous. The CDR3 loop spans 15 amino acids. V dropped 0 bases and J dropped 3 bases, with 12 bases sitting between them. Germline lookup yields CDR1 LNHNV and CDR2 YYDKDF (reference sequence).

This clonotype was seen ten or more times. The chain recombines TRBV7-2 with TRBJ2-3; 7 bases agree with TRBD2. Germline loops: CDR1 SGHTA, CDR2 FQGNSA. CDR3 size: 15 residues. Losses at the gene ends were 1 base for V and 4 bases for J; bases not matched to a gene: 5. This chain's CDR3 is CASSLGGGKADTQYF. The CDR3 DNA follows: TGTGCCAGCAGCTTAGGGGGGGGGAAGGCAGATACGCAGTATTTT. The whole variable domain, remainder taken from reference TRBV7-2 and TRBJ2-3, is GAGVSQSPSNKVTEKGKDVELRCDPISGHTALYWYRQSLGQGLEFLIYFQGNSAPDKSGLPSDRFSAERTGGSVSTLTIQRTQQEDSAVYLCASSLGGGKADTQYFGPGTRLTVL.

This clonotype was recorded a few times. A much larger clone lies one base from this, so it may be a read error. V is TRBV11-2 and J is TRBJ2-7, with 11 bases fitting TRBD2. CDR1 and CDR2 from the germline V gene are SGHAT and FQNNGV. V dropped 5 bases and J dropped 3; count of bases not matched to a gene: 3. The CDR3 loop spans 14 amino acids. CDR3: CASSHGTSGYEQYF. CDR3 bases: TGTGCCAGCAGCCACGGGACTAGCGGCTACGAGCAGTACTTC.

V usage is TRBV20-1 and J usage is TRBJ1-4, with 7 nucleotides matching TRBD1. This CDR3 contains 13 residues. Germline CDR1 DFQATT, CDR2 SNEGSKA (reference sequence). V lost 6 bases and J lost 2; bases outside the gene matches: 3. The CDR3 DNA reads TGCAGTGCCCGACAGGGTACTAATGAAAAACTGTTTTTT. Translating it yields CSARQGTNEKLFF.

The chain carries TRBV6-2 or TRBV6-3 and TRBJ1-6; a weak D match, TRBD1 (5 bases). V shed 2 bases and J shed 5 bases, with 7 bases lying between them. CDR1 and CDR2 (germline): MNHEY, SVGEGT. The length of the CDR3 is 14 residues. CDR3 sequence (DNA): TGTGCCAGCAGTTACCAGGGAAATAATTCACCCCTCCACTTT. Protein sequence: CASSYQGNNSPLHF.

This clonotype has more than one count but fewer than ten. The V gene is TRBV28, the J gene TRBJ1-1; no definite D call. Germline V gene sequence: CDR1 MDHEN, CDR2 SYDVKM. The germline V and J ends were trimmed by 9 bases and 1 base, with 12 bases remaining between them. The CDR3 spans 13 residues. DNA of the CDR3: TGTGCCAGTATCACATCGGGGAACACTGAAGCTTTCTTT. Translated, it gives CASITSGNTEAFF. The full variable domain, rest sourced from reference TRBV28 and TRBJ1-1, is DVKVTQSSRYLVKRTGEKVFLECVQDMDHENMFWYRQDPGLGLRLIYFSYDVKMKEKGDIPEGYSVSREKKERFSLILESASTNQTSMYLCASITSGNTEAFFGQGTRLTVV.

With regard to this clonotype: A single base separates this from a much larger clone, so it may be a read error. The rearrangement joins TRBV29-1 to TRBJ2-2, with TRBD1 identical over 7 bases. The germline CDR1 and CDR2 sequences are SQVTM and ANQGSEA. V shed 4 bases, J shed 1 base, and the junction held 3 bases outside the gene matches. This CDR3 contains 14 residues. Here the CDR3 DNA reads TGCAGCGTTGCGGGACAGCGGAACACCGGGGAGCTGTTTTTT. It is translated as CSVAGQRNTGELFF.

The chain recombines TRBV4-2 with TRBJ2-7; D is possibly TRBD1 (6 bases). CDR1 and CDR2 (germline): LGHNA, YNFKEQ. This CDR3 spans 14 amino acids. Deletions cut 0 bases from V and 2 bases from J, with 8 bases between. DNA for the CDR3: TGTGCCAGCAGCCAAGATAAGGGGGCCTACGAGCAGTACTTC. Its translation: CASSQDKGAYEQYF.

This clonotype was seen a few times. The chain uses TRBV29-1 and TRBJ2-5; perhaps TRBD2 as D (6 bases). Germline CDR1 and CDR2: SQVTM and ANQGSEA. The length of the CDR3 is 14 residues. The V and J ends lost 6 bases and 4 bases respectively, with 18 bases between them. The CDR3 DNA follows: TGCAGCGTCGGAGGAGCGGGCCCCCTAGAGACCCAGTACTTC. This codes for CSVGGAGPLETQYF.

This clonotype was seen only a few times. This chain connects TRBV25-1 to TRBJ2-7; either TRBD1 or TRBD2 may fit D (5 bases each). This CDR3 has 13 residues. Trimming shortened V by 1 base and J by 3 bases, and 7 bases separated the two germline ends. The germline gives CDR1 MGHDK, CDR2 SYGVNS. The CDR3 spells CASSEWGFYEQYF. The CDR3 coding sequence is TGTGCCAGCAGTGAATGGGGGTTCTACGAGCAGTACTTC.

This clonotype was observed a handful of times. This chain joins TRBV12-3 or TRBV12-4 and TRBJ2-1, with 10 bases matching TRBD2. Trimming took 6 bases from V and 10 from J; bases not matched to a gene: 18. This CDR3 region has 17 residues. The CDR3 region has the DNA TGTGCCAGCAGCTCTACAGCCACTAGCGGGGTTCGGGCCGAGCAGTTCTTC. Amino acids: CASSSTATSGVRAEQFF.

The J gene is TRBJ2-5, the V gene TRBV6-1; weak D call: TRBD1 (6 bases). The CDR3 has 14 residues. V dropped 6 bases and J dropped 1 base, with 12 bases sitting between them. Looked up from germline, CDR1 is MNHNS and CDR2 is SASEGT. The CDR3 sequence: CASSQLDSQETQYF. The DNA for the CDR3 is TGTGCCAGCAGCCAACTGGACAGCCAAGAGACCCAGTACTTC.

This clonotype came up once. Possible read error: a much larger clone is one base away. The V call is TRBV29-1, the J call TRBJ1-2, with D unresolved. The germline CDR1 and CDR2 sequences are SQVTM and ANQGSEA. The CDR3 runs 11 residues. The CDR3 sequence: CSVVSGDGCTF. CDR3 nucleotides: TGCAGCGTTGTATCTGGGGATGGCTGCACCTTC.

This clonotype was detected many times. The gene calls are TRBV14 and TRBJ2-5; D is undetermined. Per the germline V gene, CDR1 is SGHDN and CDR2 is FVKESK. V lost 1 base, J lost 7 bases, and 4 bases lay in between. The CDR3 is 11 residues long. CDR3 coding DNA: TGTGCCAGCAGCCAAGTACGGACCCAGTACTTC. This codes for CASSQVRTQYF.

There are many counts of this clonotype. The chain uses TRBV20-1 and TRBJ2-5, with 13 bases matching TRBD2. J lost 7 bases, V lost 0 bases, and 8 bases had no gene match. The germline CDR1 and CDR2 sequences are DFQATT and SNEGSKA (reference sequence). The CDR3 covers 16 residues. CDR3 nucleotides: TGCAGTGCTAGAGATAATAGACTAGCGGGAGGTGGGACCCAGTACTTC. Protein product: CSARDNRLAGGGTQYF.

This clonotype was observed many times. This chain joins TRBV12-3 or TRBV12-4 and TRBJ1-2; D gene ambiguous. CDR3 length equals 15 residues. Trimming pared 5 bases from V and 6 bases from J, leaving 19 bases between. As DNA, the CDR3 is TGTGCCAGCAGTCAGGTCCTGGCGGGATTGCATGGCTACACCTTC. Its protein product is CASSQVLAGLHGYTF.

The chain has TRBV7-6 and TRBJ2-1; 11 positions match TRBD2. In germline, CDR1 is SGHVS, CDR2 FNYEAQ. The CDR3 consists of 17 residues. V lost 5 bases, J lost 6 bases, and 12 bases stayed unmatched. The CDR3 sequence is CASSRETSGRLSNEQFF. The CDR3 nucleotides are TGTGCCAGCAGCCGGGAAACTAGCGGGAGACTCTCCAATGAGCAGTTCTTC.

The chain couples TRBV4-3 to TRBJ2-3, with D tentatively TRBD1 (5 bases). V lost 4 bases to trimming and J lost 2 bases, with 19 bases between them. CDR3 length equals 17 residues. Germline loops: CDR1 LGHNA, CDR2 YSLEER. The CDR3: CASSLSYRQGPTDTQYF. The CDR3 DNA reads TGCGCCAGCAGCCTATCGTACAGGCAGGGCCCCACAGATACGCAGTATTTT.

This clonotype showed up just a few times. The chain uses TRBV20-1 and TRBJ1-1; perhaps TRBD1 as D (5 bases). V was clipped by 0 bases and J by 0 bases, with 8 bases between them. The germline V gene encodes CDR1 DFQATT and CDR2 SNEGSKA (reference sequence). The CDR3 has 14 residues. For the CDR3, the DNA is TGCAGTGCTAGAGAGGGGACCGTGAACACTGAAGCTTTCTTT. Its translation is CSAREGTVNTEAFF.

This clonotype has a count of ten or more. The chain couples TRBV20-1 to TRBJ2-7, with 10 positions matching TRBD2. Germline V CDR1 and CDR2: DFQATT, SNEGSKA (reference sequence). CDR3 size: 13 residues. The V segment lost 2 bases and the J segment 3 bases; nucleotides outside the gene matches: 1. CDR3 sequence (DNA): TGCAGTGCTAGACGGACTAGCGGCTACGAGCAGTACTTC. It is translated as CSARRTSGYEQYF.

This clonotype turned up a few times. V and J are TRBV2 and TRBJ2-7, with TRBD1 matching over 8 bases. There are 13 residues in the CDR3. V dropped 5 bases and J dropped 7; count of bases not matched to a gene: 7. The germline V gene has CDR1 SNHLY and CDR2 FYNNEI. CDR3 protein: CASSRSTGGEQYF. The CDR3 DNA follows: TGTGCCAGCAGTCGTTCTACAGGGGGAGAGCAGTACTTC.

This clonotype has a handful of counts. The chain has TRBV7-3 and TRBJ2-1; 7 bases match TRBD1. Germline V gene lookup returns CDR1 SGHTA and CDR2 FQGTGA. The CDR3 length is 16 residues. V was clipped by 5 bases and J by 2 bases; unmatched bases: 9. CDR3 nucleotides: TGTGCCAGCAGCACCACAGGGGCATTAACCTACAATGAGCAGTTCTTC. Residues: CASSTTGALTYNEQFF.

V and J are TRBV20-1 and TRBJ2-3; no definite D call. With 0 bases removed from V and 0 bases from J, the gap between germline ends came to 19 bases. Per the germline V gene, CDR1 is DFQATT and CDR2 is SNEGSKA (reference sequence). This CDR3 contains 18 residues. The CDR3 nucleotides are TGCAGTGCTAGAGATAGGCGCCGGCGGCCCAATAGCACAGATACGCAGTATTTT. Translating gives CSARDRRRRPNSTDTQYF.

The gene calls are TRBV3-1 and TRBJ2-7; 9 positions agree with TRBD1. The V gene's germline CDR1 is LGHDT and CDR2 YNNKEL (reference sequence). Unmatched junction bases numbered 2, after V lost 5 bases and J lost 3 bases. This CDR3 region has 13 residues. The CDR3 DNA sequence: TGTGCCAGCAGCGAGACAGGGGGCTACGAGCAGTACTTC. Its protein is CASSETGGYEQYF.

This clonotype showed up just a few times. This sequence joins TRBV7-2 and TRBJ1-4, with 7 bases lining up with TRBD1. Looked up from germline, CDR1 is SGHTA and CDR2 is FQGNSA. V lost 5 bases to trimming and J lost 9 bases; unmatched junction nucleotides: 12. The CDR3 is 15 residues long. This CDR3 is CASSDRGQVGQKLFF. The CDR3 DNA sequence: TGTGCCAGCAGCGATCGTGGACAGGTGGGCCAAAAACTGTTTTTT.